A single sample is the source of the 31 T cell receptor beta chains below, sequenced in a study of blood T cells in healthy people across ages. Through a sample-barcoded 5' primer and a J-beta primer mix, a second PCR was run for roughly 6 to 11 cycles. In TCRdb, the 5' RACE reads were re-called with MiXCR into one record per CDR3 protein. The top ten clones hold over 35% of a sample with around 690,000 distinct CDR3 sequences, about 54% of them seen once. The sequenced material came from blood. All receptors derive from a man aged 55 to 70 in good health.

About this clonotype: This sequence may be a read error, since a much larger clone differs from it by one base. The chain is built from TRBV5-1 and TRBJ2-5, with a weak D call TRBD2 (5 bases). Germline CDR1 SGHRS, CDR2 YFSETQ. The length of the CDR3 is 15 residues. The CDR3 nucleotides are TGCGCCAACAGCTTGACAACCCCGGGGCAAGAGACCCAGTACTTC. This codes for CANSLTTPGQETQYF.

V and J are TRBV5-1 and TRBJ2-1, with D unresolved. The J call may be faulty, since TRBJ2-7 better matches the DNA end. The CDR3 has 12 residues. CDR1 is SGHRS, CDR2 YFSETQ, per germline. Written as DNA, the CDR3 is TGCGCCAGCAGCCACCCCGGCAATGAGCAGTACTTC. It yields the protein CASSHPGNEQYF.

This chain uses TRBV20-1 with TRBJ1-6; no definite D call. The germline V gene has CDR1 DFQATT and CDR2 SNEGSKA (reference sequence). CDR3 length: 15 amino acids. The V end lost 7 bases, the J end lost 4 bases, and 17 bases lay between the germline ends. DNA of the CDR3: TGCAGTGTTCCGCAGAGGGCCCAGTATAATTCACCCCTCCACTTT. Translation: CSVPQRAQYNSPLHF.

The gene calls are TRBV28 and TRBJ2-7; 9 bases agree with TRBD2. Trimming cost V 4 bases and J 0 bases; bases outside gene matches: 4. Germline V lookup: CDR1 MDHEN, CDR2 SYDVKM. The length of the CDR3 is 15 residues. CDR3 DNA sequence: TGTGCCAGCAGTTCTAGCGGGACTTCCTCCTACGAGCAGTACTTC. Translation gives CASSSSGTSSYEQYF.

This clonotype was counted a few times. The CDR3 protein is CAQEALAGEETQYF. In nucleotides, the CDR3 is TGTGCCCAGGAGGCACTAGCGGGGGAAGAGACCCAGTACTTC. V is TRBV12-3 or TRBV12-4 and J is TRBJ2-5; 11 bases are shared with TRBD2. CDR3 length: 14 residues. Trimming removed 11 bases from V and 3 bases from J; junction bases left unmatched: 8.

This clonotype was seen more than once but under ten times. This chain joins TRBV25-1 and TRBJ2-3; 11 bases agree with TRBD2. CDR3 length: 19 residues. V dropped 2 bases and J dropped 4; count of bases not matched to a gene: 14. The V gene's germline CDR1 is MGHDK and CDR2 SYGVNS. CDR3 sequence (DNA): TGTGCCAGCAGTGAAAACTTGGTTGTGGATAGCGGGAGGGCAGATACGCAGTATTTT. Protein sequence: CASSENLVVDSGRADTQYF.

V usage is TRBV5-6 and J usage is TRBJ2-1; unclear D gene. Trimming left V 4 bases short and J 3 bases short, with 11 bases between. Germline-derived CDR1 and CDR2 are SGHDT and YYEEEE. The CDR3 consists of 14 residues. The CDR3 protein is CASSHTRDYNEQFF. DNA for the CDR3: TGTGCCAGCAGCCACACAAGGGACTACAATGAGCAGTTCTTC.

The rearrangement links TRBV4-1 to TRBJ2-1; 11 bases line up with TRBD2. Germline trimming cut 5 bases from V and 5 bases from J; bases unmatched to any gene: 5. CDR1 is MGHRA and CDR2 is YSYEKL in the germline V gene. The CDR3 covers 15 residues. The CDR3 region has the DNA TGCGCCAGCAGCTATAGCGGGAGGGCCGACAATGAGCAGTTCTTC. Protein: CASSYSGRADNEQFF.

In this sample, this clonotype turned up a few times. The genes are TRBV20-1 and TRBJ2-5; a possible D gene is TRBD1 (5 bases). V shed 7 bases and J shed 5 bases, with 23 bases lying between them. The V gene's germline CDR1 is DFQATT and CDR2 SNEGSKA (reference sequence). CDR3 length: 15 residues. The CDR3 DNA reads as TGCAGTGACCCCCTCGGACAAAGGAAGAGGGAGACCCAGTACTTC. Translation gives CSDPLGQRKRETQYF.

The rearrangement joins TRBV20-1 to TRBJ1-6, with a weak D call TRBD1 (5 bases). The V gene's germline CDR1 is DFQATT and CDR2 SNEGSKA (reference sequence). The CDR3 runs to 14 residues. Trimming removed 3 bases at V and 9 bases at J, with 15 bases between. The CDR3 sequence is CSARNGQGFSPLHF. CDR3 nucleotides: TGCAGTGCTAGGAATGGGCAGGGATTTTCACCCCTCCACTTT.

Concerning this clonotype: Since a much larger clone is just one base distant, this may be a read error. J is TRBJ2-1 and V is TRBV20-1; no clear D gene. Trimming stripped 5 bases from V and 4 bases from J, with 15 bases between. Germline V gene lookup returns CDR1 DFQATT and CDR2 SNEGSKA (reference sequence). The length of the CDR3 is 14 residues. The CDR3 protein is CSAPGPPFYNEQFF. For the CDR3, the DNA is TGCAGTGCTCCTGGACCCCCGTTTTACAATGAGCAGTTCTTC.

This clonotype was counted only a few times. V usage is TRBV20-1 and J usage is TRBJ2-1; D call uncertain. CDR1 DFQATT and CDR2 SNEGSKA come from the germline V gene (reference sequence). The CDR3 runs to 14 residues. V lost 0 bases, J lost 3 bases, and 9 bases lay in between. CDR3 protein: CSARDPRLYNEQFF. DNA for the CDR3: TGCAGTGCTAGAGATCCCAGACTCTACAATGAGCAGTTCTTC.

The rearrangement uses TRBV5-1 and TRBJ2-7; D not certain. The CDR3 is 11 residues long. V lost 4 bases, J lost 4 bases, and 6 bases lay in between. Germline lookup yields CDR1 SGHRS and CDR2 YFSETQ. In DNA, the CDR3 is TGCGCCAGCAGCGATCTTTACGAGCAGTACTTC. The encoded protein is CASSDLYEQYF.

The chain combines TRBV5-6 with TRBJ2-3, with 9 bases that match TRBD1. The CDR3 runs 16 residues. Germline-derived CDR1 and CDR2 are SGHDT and YYEEEE. Losses at the gene ends were 3 bases for V and 0 bases for J; bases not matched to a gene: 5. The CDR3 DNA is TGTGCCAGCAGCTCGGACAGGGGCTCTAGCACAGATACGCAGTATTTT. It is translated as CASSSDRGSSTDTQYF.

This chain links TRBV9 with TRBJ1-2; D perhaps matches TRBD1 (5 bases). CDR1 is SGDLS and CDR2 is YYNGEE in the germline V gene. The CDR3 sequence is 14 residues long. Trimming stripped 4 bases from V and 4 bases from J, with 14 bases between. The CDR3 sequence is CASSPGRGPYGYTF. CDR3 bases: TGTGCCAGCAGCCCGGGACGGGGCCCCTATGGCTACACCTTC.

This clonotype appeared many times. The chain has TRBV2 and TRBJ1-5; D ambiguous. Germline CDR1 reads SNHLY; CDR2 reads FYNNEI. Trimming stripped 3 bases from V and 7 bases from J, with 10 bases between. The CDR3 has 13 residues. The CDR3 DNA reads TGTGCCAGCAGTGACGTGAGGCCACAGCCCCAGCATTTT. Translation: CASSDVRPQPQHF.

This rearrangement joins TRBV20-1 to TRBJ1-2, with D possibly matching TRBD1 (5 bases). Germline values: CDR1 DFQATT, CDR2 SNEGSKA (reference sequence). Trimming stripped 0 bases from V and 8 bases from J, with 13 bases between. The CDR3 length is 13 residues. This CDR3 is CSARDRGAGGYTF. The DNA of the CDR3 is TGCAGTGCTAGAGATAGAGGGGCTGGCGGCTACACCTTC.

The rearrangement joins TRBV10-2 to TRBJ2-4; no clear D gene. V shed 6 bases and J shed 1 base, with 16 bases lying between them. CDR3 length: 16 residues. Germline CDR1 WSHSY, CDR2 SAAADI. The CDR3 DNA is TGCGCCAGCAGACGGTTTGTTTTTGGGGCCAAAAACATTCAGTACTTC. It is translated as CASRRFVFGAKNIQYF.

This clonotype appeared once. V is TRBV12-3 or TRBV12-4 and J is TRBJ2-4; TRBD1 agrees at 8 bases. The CDR3 extends over 15 amino acids. V lost 5 bases to trimming and J lost 13 bases; unmatched junction nucleotides: 16. The CDR3 bases are TGTGCCAGCAGTGGCCGGGACAGGTCCTACAATGAGCAGTACTTC. This gives the protein CASSGRDRSYNEQYF.

The V call is TRBV12-3 or TRBV12-4, the J call TRBJ2-5, with 9 nucleotides matching TRBD1. The length of the CDR3 is 16 residues. The junction had 8 bases not matched to a gene; V was cut back by 0 bases and J by 6 bases. The CDR3 coding sequence is TGTGCCAGCAGTTTAGCCCCACCGGGACAGGGTCAGACCCAGTACTTC. This gives the protein CASSLAPPGQGQTQYF.

This chain links TRBV28 with TRBJ2-1, with 7 bases that match TRBD2. The CDR3 runs to 14 residues. Germline loops: CDR1 MDHEN, CDR2 SYDVKM. The V and J ends lost 3 bases and 6 bases, in that order; junction bases with no gene match: 5. The DNA for the CDR3 is TGTGCCAGCAGTTTCCCGGGGGGTGGCAATGAGCAGTTCTTC. It is translated as CASSFPGGGNEQFF.

This clonotype was observed a handful of times. V gene TRBV12-3 or TRBV12-4 combines with J gene TRBJ2-5; no definite D call. With 5 bases removed from V and 3 bases from J, the gap between germline ends came to 7 bases. This CDR3 contains 12 residues. The CDR3 sequence: CASSPPKETQYF. In DNA, the CDR3 is TGTGCCAGCAGTCCCCCTAAAGAGACCCAGTACTTC.

CDR3 in amino acids: CASSPSASSYNEQFF. The CDR3 DNA follows: TGTGCCAGCTCACCATCGGCCAGCTCCTACAATGAGCAGTTCTTC. This chain connects TRBV18 to TRBJ2-1; D gene unclear. Trimming took 2 bases from V and 0 from J, leaving 8 bases between them. Germline CDR1 is KGHSH and CDR2 is LQKENI. The CDR3 consists of 15 residues.

The chain links TRBV18 to TRBJ2-3; D is possibly TRBD1 (5 bases). V was trimmed by 5 bases and J by 1 base, leaving 10 bases between them. CDR1 is KGHSH and CDR2 is LQKENI in the germline V gene. The CDR3 is made up of 14 amino acids. The CDR3 DNA follows: TGTGCCAGCTCAGAATCCAGGGGCACAGATACGCAGTATTTT. This translates into CASSESRGTDTQYF.

The chain carries TRBV10-3 and TRBJ2-3; 10 nucleotides line up with TRBD2. The CDR3 has 14 residues. After removal of 6 bases from V and 3 bases from J, the junction contained 3 bases not matched to a gene. Germline V lookup: CDR1 ENHRY, CDR2 SYGVKD. CDR3 sequence: CAISGTSETDTQYF. The CDR3 DNA follows: TGTGCCATCAGCGGGACTAGCGAGACAGATACGCAGTATTTT.

The sample holds a few counts of this clonotype. CDR3 region: CASSTGGSGANVLTF. The CDR3 DNA sequence: TGCGCCAGCAGCACAGGGGGCTCTGGGGCCAACGTCCTGACTTTC. The chain couples TRBV5-1 to TRBJ2-6; 8 bases fit TRBD1. V shed 4 bases and J 0 bases; nucleotides not matched to a gene: 0. Per the germline V gene, CDR1 is SGHRS and CDR2 is YFSETQ. This CDR3 has 15 residues.

This clonotype was counted at least ten times. The chain combines TRBV5-1 with TRBJ2-7; 7 positions match TRBD2. Germline CDR1 is SGHRS and CDR2 is YFSETQ. The CDR3 is 13 residues long. V lost 4 bases, J lost 1 base, and 2 bases stayed unmatched. The CDR3 DNA reads TGCGCCAGCAGCCGCGGGGGTTCCTACGAGCAGTACTTC. It yields the protein CASSRGGSYEQYF.

With regard to this clonotype: Mismatch with germline at one junction end may stem from a read error. The gene calls are TRBV12-3 or TRBV12-4 and TRBJ2-1; TRBD2 is a possible D gene (6 bases). CDR3 size: 13 residues. The DNA for the CDR3 is TGTGCCAGCGGTTTTTGGGGAGGCAATGAGCAGTTCTTC. Translating gives CASGFWGGNEQFF.

In this sample, this clonotype turned up many times. The chain couples TRBV4-1 to TRBJ2-5, with 9 positions matching TRBD2. With 0 bases clipped from V and 5 bases from J, the junction kept 13 bases outside the gene matches. The CDR3 is 18 amino acids. Germline V gives CDR1 MGHRA, CDR2 YSYEKL. In DNA form, the CDR3 reads TGCGCCAGCAGCCAAGATTTAGGGGACGGGACTAGCCGGGAGACCCAGTACTTC. Translating gives CASSQDLGDGTSRETQYF.

V and J are TRBV4-1 and TRBJ2-5, with 14 nucleotides matching TRBD2. The CDR3 loop spans 18 amino acids. The ends lost 0 bases at V and 7 bases at J; junction bases unmatched: 10. Germline CDR1 MGHRA, CDR2 YSYEKL. Here the CDR3 DNA reads TGCGCCAGCAGCCAAGATCCGGGACTAGCGGGGGCAATGGGGACCCAGTACTTC. This translates into CASSQDPGLAGAMGTQYF.

CDR3 region: CASSFNRVDGYTF. The DNA for the CDR3 is TGTGCCAGCAGCTTTAACAGGGTTGATGGCTACACCTTC. The chain uses TRBV7-9 and TRBJ1-2; D might be TRBD1 (6 bases). V was cut by 3 bases and J by 6 bases, with 11 bases left in between. The germline gives CDR1 SEHNR, CDR2 FQNEAQ (reference sequence). The CDR3 sequence is 13 residues long. Together with reference TRBV7-9 and TRBJ1-2, the CDR3 gives the full variable domain: DTGVSQNPRHKITKRGQNVTFRCDPISEHNRLYWYRQTLGQGPEFLTYFQNEAQLEKSRLLSDRFSAERPKGSFSTLEIQRTEQGDSAMYLCASSFNRVDGYTFGSGTRLTVV.